Each of the 18 T cell receptor beta chains below was sequenced from the same sample in a study of cytomegalovirus exposure and HLA in healthy donors. Vbeta (60) and Jbeta (13) primers were used in the PCR. Produced via immunoSEQ multiplex PCR; TCRdb's table is partial and in-frame only. The sample has roughly 260,000 clones, around four fifths seen once. Sequencing used PBMCs. These receptors were collected from a woman aged 40 to 50 in good health and CMV-seropositive.

V and J are TRBV5-5 and TRBJ1-2, with D perhaps matching TRBD1 (5 bases). The CDR3 consists of 12 residues. The germline gives CDR1 SGHKS, CDR2 YYEKEE (reference sequence). Trimming took 0 bases from V and 5 from J, leaving 5 bases between them. The CDR3 loop is CASSLEGYGYTF. The CDR3 DNA reads TGTGCCAGCAGCTTGGAGGGGTATGGCTACACCTTC.

The chain has TRBV27 and TRBJ1-2; tentative D call: TRBD1 (5 bases). The CDR3 length is 15 residues. The V and J ends lost 5 bases and 8 bases respectively, with 21 bases between them. The germline gives CDR1 MNHEY, CDR2 SMNVEV (reference sequence). DNA for the CDR3: TGTGCCAGCAGTGACCAGGGACTCCCGGGATTAGGCTACACCTTC. Encoded protein: CASSDQGLPGLGYTF.

V gene TRBV28 combines with J gene TRBJ1-2; 9 nucleotides line up with TRBD1. The V segment lost 5 bases and the J segment 8 bases; nucleotides outside the gene matches: 3. Looked up from germline, CDR1 is MDHEN and CDR2 is SYDVKM. The CDR3 runs 12 residues. Here the CDR3 reads CASSGTGMGYTF. CDR3 in DNA: TGTGCCAGCAGTGGGACAGGGATGGGCTACACCTTC.

The chain uses TRBV5-1 and TRBJ1-6, with a tentative D call TRBD1 (5 bases). The CDR3 covers 14 residues. V lost 0 bases and J 10 bases, leaving 11 bases between the germline ends. Per germline, CDR1 SGHRS and CDR2 YFSETQ. CDR3 DNA: TGCGCCAGCAGCTTGGATCCAGGGAACTCACCCCTCCACTTT. Translated, it gives CASSLDPGNSPLHF.

The chain is built from TRBV15 and TRBJ1-3; D possibly corresponds to TRBD1 (6 bases). CDR3 length: 19 amino acids. The germline V gene has CDR1 LNHNV and CDR2 YYDKDF (reference sequence). Trimming removed 0 bases at V and 0 bases at J, with 18 bases between. In DNA, the CDR3 is TGTGCCACCAGCAGAGATTCCTCTCGACAGGCCCTCTCTGGAAACACCATATATTTT. This gives the protein CATSRDSSRQALSGNTIYF.

V gene TRBV20-1 combines with J gene TRBJ2-7, with a weak D call TRBD1 (5 bases). CDR3 size: 11 residues. CDR1 and CDR2 (germline): DFQATT, SNEGSKA (reference sequence). Deletions cut 2 bases from V and 3 bases from J, with 5 bases between. The CDR3 nucleotides are TGCAGTGCTAGAAGGGGCTACGAGCAGTACTTC. Protein sequence: CSARRGYEQYF.

This chain links TRBV18 with TRBJ1-4; D is ambiguous. V lost 0 bases, J lost 6 bases, and 11 bases lay in between. Germline CDR1 KGHSH, CDR2 LQKENI. CDR3 length: 15 residues. The CDR3 region is CASSPPGLGYEKLFF. In DNA, the CDR3 is TGTGCCAGCTCACCACCGGGCCTTGGATATGAAAAACTGTTTTTT.

The gene calls are TRBV7-3 and TRBJ2-5; TRBD2 aligns across 9 bases. The CDR3 contains 16 residues. CDR1 is SGHTA, CDR2 FQGTGA, per germline. J gave up 1 base and V 4 bases, and 7 bases lay outside the gene matches. The DNA of the CDR3 is TGTGCCAGCAGCTCAAATAGCGGGAGCGTCCAAGAGACCCAGTACTTC. It specifies CASSSNSGSVQETQYF.

The rearrangement links TRBV7-2 to TRBJ1-5; 8 bases match TRBD1. This CDR3 has 15 residues. With 2 bases clipped from V and 3 bases from J, the junction kept 3 bases outside the gene matches. Per germline, CDR1 SGHTA and CDR2 FQGNSA. The CDR3 nucleotides read TGTGCCAGCAGCTTAAAGACAGGGGACAATCAGCCCCAGCATTTT. This gives the protein CASSLKTGDNQPQHF. Full variable domain (remainder filled in from reference TRBV7-2 and TRBJ1-5): GAGVSQSPSNKVTEKGKDVELRCDPISGHTALYWYRQSLGQGLEFLIYFQGNSAPDKSGLPSDRFSAERTGGSVSTLTIQRTQQEDSAVYLCASSLKTGDNQPQHFGDGTRLSIL.

This chain joins TRBV4-2 and TRBJ2-7; 9 bases fit TRBD1. CDR3 length equals 16 residues. Germline-derived CDR1 and CDR2 are LGHNA and YNFKEQ. Germline trimming cut 7 bases from V and 4 bases from J; bases unmatched to any gene: 14. In DNA form, the CDR3 reads TGTGCCAGCACCTCGGGGGGACAGGGCCGCCGGTACGAGCAGTACTTC. Its translation: CASTSGGQGRRYEQYF.

The chain recombines TRBV2 with TRBJ1-1, with 7 nucleotides matching TRBD1. V shed 4 bases, J shed 0 bases, and the junction held 5 bases outside the gene matches. The CDR3 is 15 amino acids. The germline V gene encodes CDR1 SNHLY and CDR2 FYNNEI. CDR3 sequence: CASSGQGNLNTEAFF. The CDR3 DNA is TGTGCCAGCAGTGGACAGGGAAACTTGAACACTGAAGCTTTCTTT.

The genes are TRBV19 and TRBJ1-1, with D uncertain. Germline assignment: CDR1 LNHDA and CDR2 SQIVND (reference sequence). The CDR3 has 14 amino acids. Trimming stripped 1 base from V and 1 base from J, with 7 bases between. CDR3 DNA: TGTGCCAGTAGTATAGCCCCCTCGAACACTGAAGCTTTCTTT. Encoded protein: CASSIAPSNTEAFF. The variable domain in full, completed from reference TRBV19 and TRBJ1-1, reads DGGITQSPKYLFRKEGQNVTLSCEQNLNHDAMYWYRQDPGQGLRLIYYSQIVNDFQKGDIAEGYSVSREKKESFPLTVTSAQKNPTAFYLCASSIAPSNTEAFFGQGTRLTVV.

This clone has just one count. The chain joins TRBV6-4 to TRBJ1-2, with 7 bases fitting TRBD1. This CDR3 spans 13 amino acids. Germline trimming cut 5 bases from V and 8 bases from J; bases unmatched to any gene: 8. Per the germline V gene, CDR1 is MRHNA and CDR2 is SNTAGT. The CDR3 loop reads CASSPTGSGGYTF. CDR3 bases: TGTGCCAGCAGTCCGACAGGGTCGGGAGGCTACACCTTC.

The V and J genes are TRBV4-1 and TRBJ1-1; D is uncertain. Germline-derived CDR1 and CDR2 are MGHRA and YSYEKL. Trimming removed 3 bases from V and 1 base from J, with 21 bases in between. This CDR3 has 18 amino acids. In DNA, the CDR3 is TGCGCCAGCAGCCACCTGGTTAGAGCGCGGTTTACGAACACTGAAGCTTTCTTT. Translation gives CASSHLVRARFTNTEAFF.

The chain recombines TRBV7-3 with TRBJ2-2; D is uncertain. This CDR3 region has 13 residues. Germline loops: CDR1 SGHTA, CDR2 FQGTGA. V lost 7 bases and J 0 bases, leaving 6 bases between the germline ends. The CDR3 here is CASTPTNTGELFF. As DNA, the CDR3 is TGTGCCAGCACCCCCACGAACACCGGGGAGCTGTTTTTT.

The chain uses TRBV29-1 and TRBJ2-2; D perhaps matches TRBD2 (6 bases). The germline V and J ends were trimmed by 7 bases and 5 bases, with 17 bases remaining between them. CDR1 and CDR2 from the germline V gene are SQVTM and ANQGSEA. This CDR3 spans 14 amino acids. In DNA, the CDR3 is TGCAGCGCCGAGGGTACTAGCCTTACCGGGGAGCTGTTTTTT. It is translated as CSAEGTSLTGELFF.

The gene calls are TRBV7-2 and TRBJ2-1; maybe TRBD2 (5 bases). V was clipped by 4 bases and J by 3 bases, with 16 bases between them. Germline V gene data show CDR1 as SGHTA and CDR2 as FQGNSA. The CDR3 extends over 16 amino acids. CDR3 bases: TGTGCCAGCAGCTCGAGTCCTTTCGAGGGCTACAATGAGCAGTTCTTC. Protein product: CASSSSPFEGYNEQFF.

The chain links TRBV5-6 to TRBJ1-1; D is uncertain. This CDR3 region has 11 residues. Germline lookup yields CDR1 SGHDT and CDR2 YYEEEE. V was shortened by 4 bases and J by 3 bases, with 4 bases between the two germline ends. The CDR3 loop reads CASSLHTEAFF. Written as DNA, the CDR3 is TGTGCCAGCAGCCTACACACTGAAGCTTTCTTT.